A selection of T cell receptor beta chains follows, all from one sample in a study of blood T cells in healthy people across ages. One entry per CDR3 protein results from TCRdb running MiXCR on the 5' RACE reads. The sample has approximately 810,000 distinct CDR3 sequences; more than 25% are singletons. The specimen sequenced was blood. All receptors come from a woman older than 75 in good health. The conserved cysteine and the conserved F or W are not part of the CDR3 here. D genes are given only for firm matches.

j_call v_call d_call cdr3_aa
TRBJ2-3 TRBV7-9 TRBD2 ASSFRRGVDTQY
TRBJ2-3 TRBV7-2 NA ASSLVAGRSTDTQY
TRBJ2-2 TRBV12-3/TRBV12-4 TRBD2 ASSKPGLVGANTGELF
TRBJ2-3 TRBV7-2 TRBD2 ASRRTSGNTDTQY
TRBJ2-7 TRBV30 TRBD2 AWSVPGLAVYEQY
TRBJ2-6 TRBV18 NA ASSPIVGPQHSGANVLT
TRBJ2-7 TRBV6-5 NA ASKPPTLLEQY
TRBJ1-1 TRBV18 NA ASSPISPGTEAF
NA TRBV7-6 NA ASSLNPAGYYEQY
TRBJ2-1 TRBV12-3/TRBV12-4 NA ASSFGSNRGNEQF
TRBJ1-3 TRBV20-1 NA SAIDRKSGNTIY
TRBJ1-5 TRBV5-5 NA ASSASGSNQPQH
TRBJ1-2 TRBV19 TRBD1 ASTIIRTGSHGYT
TRBJ2-3 TRBV24-1 NA ATSAALSTDTQY
TRBJ2-7 TRBV20-1 NA SATPEAVGNEQY
TRBJ2-3 TRBV9 NA VSSSNWGGLEDTQY
TRBJ1-2 TRBV18 NA ASSPGGTPEEGYT
TRBJ2-1 TRBV4-1 TRBD2 ASSQDPLRAGGLSYNEQF
TRBJ2-4 TRBV4-3 NA ASSQDPGHPAKNIQY
TRBJ2-7 TRBV12-3/TRBV12-4 NA ASSLMATVYEQY
TRBJ1-1 TRBV7-2 NA ASSPLAGPNTEAF
TRBJ2-7 TRBV11-2 TRBD2 ASGGLAGVYSEQY
TRBJ1-6 TRBV11-2 NA ASSPLRGDSPLH
TRBJ2-7 TRBV29-1 TRBD1 SEGDSPTYEQY
TRBJ2-7 TRBV28 TRBD1 ASSSLGDRGYEQY
TRBJ1-1 TRBV3-1 NA ASSQDLVTGQAEAF
TRBJ2-1 TRBV18 NA ASSPQQGMNEQF
TRBJ2-5 TRBV20-1 NA SASLGEETQY